These T cell receptor beta chains were read from a single sample in a study of blood T cell repertoires in COVID-19. TCRdb keeps only in-frame clones here, not all; method: immunoSEQ multiplex PCR. The sample contains some 530,000 clones, about 85% of which appear only once. The sequencing input was PBMCs or T cells enriched from blood (not recorded which). The receptors originated from a woman in her sixties or seventies who had recovered from COVID-19. Both conserved end residues are part of each CDR3. A D gene is named only where the DNA matches it firmly. A clone size is listed for some rows: how often the clone was seen (once, few, many), or a class if it is expanded.

>-|-|TRBJ2-5|TRBV5-6
CASSRVQETQYF
TGTGCCAGCAGCCGAGTGCAAGAGACCCAGTACTTC
>-|-|TRBJ1-2|TRBV27
CASSLFPSDGYTF
TGTGCCAGCAGTTTATTCCCTTCGGATGGCTACACCTTC
>-|TRBD2|TRBJ2-5|TRBV29-1
CSVGGLAEKQETQYF
TGCAGCGTTGGGGGACTAGCGGAGAAACAAGAGACCCAGTACTTC
>-|-|TRBJ1-4|TRBV2
CASSEVLTGEEKLFF
TGTGCCAGCAGTGAAGTCTTGACTGGGGAGGAAAAACTGTTTTTT
>-|-|TRBJ1-1|TRBV2
CASNSEGRITEAFF
TGTGCCAGCAATAGCGAGGGCCGAATCACTGAAGCTTTCTTT
>-|-|TRBJ1-2|TRBV28
CASRKQGGYTF
TGTGCCAGCAGGAAACAGGGTGGCTACACCTTC
>-|-|TRBJ1-1|TRBV11-2
CASRRWPFLSFF
TGTGCCAGCAGGAGGTGGCCGTTTTTGTCTTTCTTT
>-|TRBD1|TRBJ2-3|TRBV30
CAWSGQGTDTQYF
TGTGCCTGGAGCGGACAGGGGACAGATACGCAGTATTTT
>-|-|TRBJ1-2|TRBV5-1
CASSFQGTGYGYTF
TGCGCCAGCAGCTTTCAGGGGACGGGCTATGGCTACACCTTC
>-|-|TRBJ2-2|TRBV13
CASSNARGPGELFF
TGTGCCAGCAGCAACGCGCGGGGGCCCGGGGAGCTGTTTTTT
>once|-|TRBJ1-2|TRBV18
CASSPSAGAGYGYTF
TGTGCCAGCTCACCATCCGCAGGGGCGGGCTATGGCTACACCTTC
>-|TRBD2|TRBJ2-5|TRBV7-8
CASSFTSGGLVETQYF
TGTGCCAGCAGCTTCACTAGCGGGGGTTTAGTAGAGACCCAGTACTTC
>-|TRBD2|TRBJ2-1|TRBV5-1
CASSFPPRLAGVHYNEQFF
TGCGCCAGCAGCTTCCCGCCGAGACTAGCGGGGGTGCACTACAATGAGCAGTTCTTC
>-|-|TRBJ1-2|TRBV4-2
CASSQGVYGYTF
TGTGCCAGCAGCCAGGGAGTCTATGGCTACACCTTC
>-|TRBD2|TRBJ2-3|TRBV2
CASRAGELDTQYF
TGTGCCAGCAGAGCGGGGGAACTGGATACGCAGTATTTT
>-|-|TRBJ2-7|TRBV5-1
CASSLVTSGDINEQYF
TGCGCCAGCAGCTTGGTCACTTCCGGGGATATCAACGAGCAGTACTTC
>few|TRBD1|TRBJ1-4|TRBV3-1/TRBV3-2
CASSRDSRKLFF
TGTGCCAGCAGCCGGGACAGCCGAAAACTGTTTTTT
>few|-|TRBJ1-1|TRBV7-9
CASGSNVGDEAFF
TGTGCCAGCGGAAGTAACGTGGGAGATGAAGCTTTCTTT
>-|-|TRBJ2-1|TRBV3-1/TRBV3-2
CASSQARGGYNEQFF
TGTGCCAGCAGCCAAGCCCGGGGTGGGTACAATGAGCAGTTCTTC
>-|TRBD2|TRBJ2-3|TRBV20-1
CSATGLAGQYF
TGCAGTGCTACCGGACTAGCGGGGCAGTATTTT
>-|-|TRBJ1-1|TRBV24-1
CATRGWGVNTEAFF
TGTGCCACACGCGGATGGGGCGTGAACACTGAAGCTTTCTTT
>-|-|TRBJ2-2|TRBV7-9
CASSHRITNTGELFF
TGTGCCAGCAGCCACAGGATAACGAACACCGGGGAGCTGTTTTTT
>-|-|TRBJ1-3|TRBV3-1/TRBV3-2
CASSLRGGIFRNTIYF
TGTGCCAGCAGCCTCCGAGGCGGGATTTTTAGGAACACCATATATTTT
>-|TRBD1|TRBJ1-2|TRBV25-1
CASSETGAGYTF
TGTGCCAGCAGCGAGACAGGGGCCGGCTACACCTTC
>-|-|TRBJ1-3|TRBV19
CASSPNGNTIYF
TGTGCCAGTAGCCCTAATGGAAACACCATATATTTT
>-|-|TRBJ1-5|TRBV11-3
CASSLDRVGGLNQPQHF
TGTGCCAGCAGCTTAGATCGGGTGGGGGGGCTAAATCAGCCCCAGCATTTT
>many|TRBD2|TRBJ2-2|TRBV10-3
CATWTSGGAGTGELFF
TGTGCCACCTGGACTAGCGGGGGGGCCGGCACCGGGGAGCTGTTTTTT
>-|-|TRBJ1-3|TRBV6-5
CASSAVEGNTIYF
TGTGCCAGCAGCGCCGTGGAGGGAAACACCATATATTTT